These 26 T cell receptor beta chains came from one sample sequenced in a study of cytomegalovirus exposure and HLA in healthy donors. PCR primers comprised 60 Vbeta and 13 Jbeta primers. Here immunoSEQ multiplex PCR was the method, and the copy in TCRdb shows in-frame clones only, minus some. The repertoire holds about 100,000 clones, with around 86% as singletons. The sample consisted of PBMCs. The receptors here all came from a woman in her 70s in good health and CMV-seropositive.

V is TRBV9 and J is TRBJ2-2; the match to TRBD2 covers 9 bases. Germline V CDR1 and CDR2: SGDLS, YYNGEE. V gave up 0 bases and J gave up 3 bases; unmatched junction bases: 9. The CDR3 length is 18 residues. In DNA form, the CDR3 reads TGTGCCAGCAGCGTAGCTACTGTGGCGGGAGGGTACACCGGGGAGCTGTTTTTT. It codes for CASSVATVAGGYTGELFF.

The rearrangement links TRBV21-1 to TRBJ1-1; the DNA was not used to check the table's D call, TRBD1. TRBV21-1 is given as a pseudogene. The CDR3 is 18 amino acids. This CDR3 is CASSKGPQWWDMNTEAFF. The CDR3 region has the DNA TGTGCCAGCAGCAAAGGCCCCCAGTGGTGGGACATGAACACTGAAGCTTTCTTT.

The chain carries TRBV11-2 and TRBJ1-4; D may be TRBD1 (5 bases). CDR3 length: 15 amino acids. Germline loops: CDR1 SGHAT, CDR2 FQNNGV. V was cut by 0 bases and J by 8 bases, with 13 bases left in between. The CDR3, as DNA: TGTGCCAGCAGCTTAGATCGGGGGGTTCAGGAAAAACTGTTTTTT. Its translation is CASSLDRGVQEKLFF. The full variable domain, completed using reference TRBV11-2 and TRBJ1-4, is EAGVAQSPRYKIIEKRQSVAFWCNPISGHATLYWYQQILGQGPKLLIQFQNNGVVDDSQLPKDRFSAERLKGVDSTLKIQPAKLEDSAVYLCASSLDRGVQEKLFFGSGTQLSVL.

This chain joins TRBV6-4 and TRBJ2-1; 13 bases line up with TRBD2. CDR3 size: 15 residues. Losses at the gene ends were 0 bases for V and 7 bases for J; bases not matched to a gene: 0. Germline V lookup: CDR1 MRHNA, CDR2 SNTAGT. The CDR3, as DNA: TGTGCCAGCAGTGACTCGACTAGCGGGAGGAATGAGCAGTTCTTC. The encoded protein is CASSDSTSGRNEQFF.

The CDR3 DNA is TGTGCCAGCACCACCCCCCAGGGGTGGGAGCAGTACTTC. Residues: CASTTPQGWEQYF. The chain is built from TRBV6-5 and TRBJ2-7, with D maybe TRBD1 (6 bases). CDR1 is MNHEY and CDR2 is SVGAGI in the germline V gene. The CDR3 length is 13 residues. V was trimmed by 7 bases and J by 7 bases, leaving 17 bases between them.

This rearrangement joins TRBV4-1 to TRBJ2-1; 8 positions match TRBD2. Germline CDR1 reads MGHRA; CDR2 reads YSYEKL. J gave up 9 bases and V 3 bases, and 7 bases lay outside the gene matches. The CDR3 is 14 amino acids. Here the CDR3 DNA reads TGCGCCAGCAGCCACGGGGGGGAACTGATTGAGCAGTTCTTC. As protein: CASSHGGELIEQFF.

The V gene is TRBV6-5, the J gene TRBJ2-3; TRBD2 aligns across 9 bases. The germline gives CDR1 MNHEY, CDR2 SVGAGI. This CDR3 is 16 amino acids long. J lost 3 bases, V lost 3 bases, and 7 bases had no gene match. The CDR3 protein is CASSYIAGAGTDTQYF. The CDR3 bases are TGTGCCAGCAGTTATATAGCGGGAGCGGGGACAGATACGCAGTATTTT.

The rearrangement joins TRBV9 to TRBJ2-2, with TRBD1 as a possible D gene (5 bases). Germline assignment: CDR1 SGDLS and CDR2 YYNGEE. V was pared by 0 bases and J by 6 bases, with 15 bases between. The CDR3 spans 16 residues. In DNA, the CDR3 is TGTGCCAGCAGCGTAGCGGGCAGCAGGGTGGCCGGGGAGCTGTTTTTT. Encoded protein: CASSVAGSRVAGELFF. Full variable domain (remainder filled in from reference TRBV9 and TRBJ2-2): DSGVTQTPKHLITATGQRVTLRCSPRSGDLSVYWYQQSLDQGLQFLIQYYNGEERAKGNILERFSAQQFPDLHSELNLSSLELGDSALYFCASSVAGSRVAGELFFGEGSRLTVL.

This clone has a handful of counts. The J gene is TRBJ1-5, the V gene TRBV19, with TRBD1 matching over 10 bases. The CDR3 runs to 15 residues. CDR1 is LNHDA and CDR2 is SQIVND in the germline V gene (reference sequence). V trimming: 10 bases; J trimming: 6 bases; junction bases outside the gene matches: 12. CDR3 DNA sequence: TGTGCCACTAGACAGGGGGCGGTAGGGTCTCAGCCCCAGCATTTT. This codes for CATRQGAVGSQPQHF.

The chain employs TRBV28 and TRBJ2-5; 10 positions match TRBD2. V shed 2 bases and J 4 bases; nucleotides not matched to a gene: 13. CDR3 size: 18 residues. CDR1 MDHEN and CDR2 SYDVKM come from the germline V gene. The CDR3 is CASSLTPAGGRWLETQYF. The DNA for the CDR3 is TGTGCCAGCAGTTTAACGCCAGCGGGAGGGAGATGGTTAGAGACCCAGTACTTC.

This clone was seen only once. The chain joins TRBV5-1 to TRBJ2-3; TRBD2 might be the D (6 bases). Germline assignment: CDR1 SGHRS and CDR2 YFSETQ. CDR3 length equals 14 residues. Trimming cost V 7 bases and J 5 bases, with 17 bases left between them. The CDR3 spells CASARDQGGDTQYF. CDR3 coding DNA: TGCGCCAGCGCTCGGGATCAGGGAGGAGATACGCAGTATTTT. The complete variable domain, with remaining parts taken from reference TRBV5-1 and TRBJ2-3, reads KAGVTQTPRYLIKTRGQQVTLSCSPISGHRSVSWYQQTPGQGLQFLFEYFSETQRNKGNFPGRFSGRQFSNSRSEMNVSTLELGDSALYLCASARDQGGDTQYFGPGTRLTVL.

This chain uses TRBV5-4 with TRBJ2-5, with TRBD2 matching 7 bases. The CDR3 covers 16 residues. J gave up 9 bases and V 2 bases, and 16 bases lay outside the gene matches. Germline CDR1 reads SGHNT; CDR2 reads YYREEE (reference sequence). In DNA form, the CDR3 reads TGTGCCAGCAGCTTCAATACCGCGGGAGTCGGGGAGGCCCAGTACTTC. Protein product: CASSFNTAGVGEAQYF.

This clone appeared once. The chain recombines TRBV25-1 with TRBJ2-1; TRBD2 might be the D (6 bases). CDR1 and CDR2 (germline): MGHDK, SYGVNS. The CDR3 sequence is 17 residues long. V was shortened by 0 bases and J by 0 bases, with 12 bases between the two germline ends. The CDR3 sequence is CASSEYGLPGSYNEQFF. The CDR3 DNA sequence: TGTGCCAGCAGTGAATATGGACTACCTGGCTCCTACAATGAGCAGTTCTTC.

The V call is TRBV7-8, the J call TRBJ1-1; 12 bases fit TRBD1. V trimming: 3 bases; J trimming: 9 bases; junction bases outside the gene matches: 2. CDR1 and CDR2 from the germline V gene are SGHVS and FQNEAQ. The CDR3 totals 13 residues. The CDR3 here is CASSLGTGGKAFF. The CDR3 DNA is TGTGCCAGCAGCTTGGGGACAGGGGGCAAAGCTTTCTTT.

The CDR3 bases are TGTGCCAGCAGCCAAGGCCAGGGGGGAAGGGGTACGCAGTATTTT. This sequence encodes CASSQGQGGRGTQYF. The chain recombines TRBV14 with TRBJ2-3; D is possibly TRBD1 (7 bases). V dropped 1 base and J dropped 8 bases, with 16 bases sitting between them. Germline CDR1 and CDR2: SGHDN and FVKESK. The CDR3 has 15 residues.

V usage is TRBV11-3 and J usage is TRBJ1-1; D call uncertain. V lost 8 bases to trimming and J lost 0 bases, with 19 bases between them. Germline V lookup: CDR1 SGHNT, CDR2 YENEEA. This CDR3 has 16 residues. CDR3 coding DNA: TGTGCCAGCGAAAAAGGCAGTTTTACTATGAACACTGAAGCTTTCTTT. Its translation: CASEKGSFTMNTEAFF.

V and J are TRBV4-2 and TRBJ2-2; 9 nucleotides match TRBD2. The CDR3 has 17 residues. The J segment lost 2 bases and the V segment lost 4 bases, leaving 8 bases of the junction unmatched. The V gene's germline CDR1 is LGHNA and CDR2 YNFKEQ. The CDR3 region is CASSRLQTSGNTGELFF. The CDR3 nucleotides are TGTGCCAGCAGCCGCCTGCAGACTAGCGGAAACACCGGGGAGCTGTTTTTT.

Of note for this clone: This sample also contains other DNA sequences that code for the same CDR3. The chain joins TRBV25-1 to TRBJ1-1; 9 bases line up with TRBD1. Trimming cost V 6 bases and J 5 bases; bases outside gene matches: 4. The CDR3 extends over 13 amino acids. CDR1 and CDR2 (germline): MGHDK, SYGVNS. The CDR3 nucleotides read TGTGCCAGCAGGGGACAGGGAGAAACTGAAGCTTTCTTT. Its protein product is CASRGQGETEAFF.

J is TRBJ2-1 and V is TRBV7-6; 9 bases are a match to TRBD2. The CDR3 has 18 amino acids. V trimming: 1 base; J trimming: 7 bases; junction bases outside the gene matches: 14. From germline, CDR1 is SGHVS and CDR2 FNYEAQ. CDR3 loop: CASSLVAGAGGPVNEQFF. For the CDR3, the DNA is TGTGCCAGCAGCTTAGTAGCCGGCGCGGGAGGGCCTGTAAATGAGCAGTTCTTC. The full variable domain, in which reference TRBV7-6 and TRBJ2-1 provide the parts outside the CDR3, is GAGVSQSPRYKVTKRGQDVALRCDPISGHVSLYWYRQALGQGPEFLTYFNYEAQQDKSGLPNDRFSAERPEGSISTLTIQRTEQRDSAMYRCASSLVAGAGGPVNEQFFGPGTRLTVL.

The chain joins TRBV30 to TRBJ1-2; D is possibly TRBD1 (5 bases). The germline gives CDR1 GTSNPN, CDR2 SVGIG (reference sequence). V lost 3 bases and J lost 7, with 21 bases in between. The CDR3 extends over 15 amino acids. Here the CDR3 DNA reads TGTGCCTGGAGCGCCGGGACTCAAGGGAAGGGTGGCTACACCTTC. Protein product: CAWSAGTQGKGGYTF.

V and J are TRBV4-2 and TRBJ2-2, with D perhaps matching TRBD2 (6 bases). V shed 6 bases and J shed 3 bases, with 14 bases lying between them. Germline V gene data show CDR1 as LGHNA and CDR2 as YNFKEQ. There are 15 residues in the CDR3. Here the CDR3 DNA reads TGTGCCAGCAGGTCCTGGGGGGACCACACCGGGGAGCTGTTTTTT. Translating it yields CASRSWGDHTGELFF.

The rearrangement links TRBV5-1 to TRBJ2-6; D remains unclear. Germline loops: CDR1 SGHRS, CDR2 YFSETQ. This CDR3 has 18 amino acids. V shed 4 bases and J shed 2 bases, with 19 bases lying between them. The CDR3 coding sequence is TGCGCCAGCAGCCCCCACCCCCAGGATCAGGCTGGGGCCAACGTCCTGACTTTC. This sequence encodes CASSPHPQDQAGANVLTF.

The rearrangement links TRBV7-2 to TRBJ2-7; perhaps TRBD2 as D (5 bases). The germline V gene encodes CDR1 SGHTA and CDR2 FQGNSA. The length of the CDR3 is 14 residues. Trimming left V 5 bases short and J 0 bases short, with 11 bases between. CDR3 region: CASSLFGSSYEQYF. CDR3 in DNA: TGTGCCAGCAGCCTATTTGGGAGCTCCTACGAGCAGTACTTC.

The chain recombines TRBV11-3 with TRBJ1-1; D is uncertain. CDR3 length: 15 residues. V shed 2 bases and J shed 1 base, with 11 bases lying between them. CDR1 is SGHNT, CDR2 YENEEA, per germline. The DNA of the CDR3 is TGTGCCAGCAGCTTATTCTTCCGGGGGAACACTGAAGCTTTCTTT. It is translated as CASSLFFRGNTEAFF.

This sequence joins TRBV10-3 and TRBJ2-3; D remains unclear. Trimming removed 2 bases at V and 5 bases at J, with 5 bases between. CDR3 length: 12 amino acids. Germline V gene sequence: CDR1 ENHRY, CDR2 SYGVKD. The DNA of the CDR3 is TGTGCCATCAGTGAGAAGAGAGATACGCAGTATTTT. Protein: CAISEKRDTQYF.

The V and J genes are TRBV10-3 and TRBJ1-5; TRBD1 matches at 9 bases. CDR1 ENHRY and CDR2 SYGVKD come from the germline V gene. After removal of 6 bases from V and 3 bases from J, the junction contained 6 bases not matched to a gene. The CDR3 has 15 amino acids. The CDR3 DNA is TGTGCCATCAGAAGGGACAGGGACGACAATCAGCCCCAGCATTTT. As protein: CAIRRDRDDNQPQHF.